A selection of T cell receptor beta chains follows, all from one sample in a study of CXCR3-negative and CXCR3-positive naive CD8 T cells. Using the 5' RACE reads, TCRdb records one entry per CDR3 protein without DNA. This table lists approximately 70,000 distinct CDR3 sequences. The sample consisted of naive CXCR3- CD8+ T cells from blood. The origin of the receptors is a human donor in good health. Some clones in this sample may be carry-over from other donors' samples. The CDR3 runs from the conserved cysteine through the conserved F or W. Each record gives: clone size, J gene, V gene, CDR3 protein. A clone size is listed for some rows: how often the clone was seen (once, few, many), or a class if it is expanded.

- TRBJ2-1 TRBV5-5 CASSLSVSAHEQFF
- TRBJ1-4 TRBV7-9 CASSPSPLEKLFF
- TRBJ1-5 TRBV7-2 CASSQSNQPQHF
- TRBJ1-2 TRBV28 CASSLGVWTGAGYTF
- TRBJ2-1 TRBV7-6 CASSLTRGGLGNEQFF
- TRBJ2-7 TRBV7-9 CASSATGNEQYF
- TRBJ2-3 TRBV5-1 CASSRLAGDTDTQYF
- TRBJ2-1 TRBV10-3 CAISELAESQFNQFF
- TRBJ2-4 TRBV12-3/TRBV12-4 CASSLVVARATNRLAKNIQYF
- TRBJ2-2 TRBV28 CASSPPGGGAATGELFF
- TRBJ1-1 TRBV7-9 CASSAPGMNTEAFF
- TRBJ2-7 TRBV20-1 CSARDRAFYEQYF
- TRBJ2-7 TRBV15 CATSIGTSYEQYF
medium-sized TRBJ2-7 TRBV4-1 CASSQDRGKQYF
- TRBJ2-3 TRBV6-4 CASSDSGYTDTQYF
- TRBJ2-2 TRBV15 CATSRARGRGLPGELFF
- TRBJ2-2 TRBV2 CASIRATGELFF
- TRBJ2-1 TRBV29-1 CSVVTGYNEQFF
- TRBJ2-3 TRBV12-3/TRBV12-4 CASSPFIGEATDTQYF
- TRBJ2-1 TRBV12-5 CASASPRSGRESYNEHFF
- TRBJ1-5 TRBV25-1 CASSEGSGQPQHF
- TRBJ1-1 TRBV28 CASTRPAGAGGYTEAFF
- TRBJ1-2 TRBV21-1 CASSRLPHQGYTF
- TRBJ2-1 TRBV7-2 CASSLGASGSAEQFF
- TRBJ2-1 TRBV29-1 CSLLADRHYNEQFF
- TRBJ2-7 TRBV5-1 CASSSGQEIYEQYF
- TRBJ1-1 TRBV19 CASSIIGPAGMNTEAFF
- TRBJ2-3 TRBV29-1 CSAIPRYTDTQYF
- TRBJ2-1 TRBV5-1 CASSLWGNEQFF
- TRBJ2-7 TRBV28 CASNRVGSGTYEQYF
- TRBJ1-1 TRBV3-1 CASSQGGNTEAFF
- TRBJ2-7 TRBV28 CASSRDLAGGNEQYF
- TRBJ2-1 TRBV18 CASSLSRAVHNEQFF
- TRBJ2-7 TRBV29-1 CSVGDGTGAYEQYF
- TRBJ1-2 TRBV28 CASSLSGYYAYTF
- TRBJ2-5 TRBV20-1 CSAPPGTVTSETQYF
- TRBJ2-7 TRBV6-2/TRBV6-3 CASSGAGQGYEQYF
- TRBJ2-1 TRBV11-3 CASSLGLDRGKQFF
- TRBJ2-7 TRBV29-1 CSVESSTAYEQYF
- TRBJ2-7 TRBV29-1 CSALDRGAYEQYF